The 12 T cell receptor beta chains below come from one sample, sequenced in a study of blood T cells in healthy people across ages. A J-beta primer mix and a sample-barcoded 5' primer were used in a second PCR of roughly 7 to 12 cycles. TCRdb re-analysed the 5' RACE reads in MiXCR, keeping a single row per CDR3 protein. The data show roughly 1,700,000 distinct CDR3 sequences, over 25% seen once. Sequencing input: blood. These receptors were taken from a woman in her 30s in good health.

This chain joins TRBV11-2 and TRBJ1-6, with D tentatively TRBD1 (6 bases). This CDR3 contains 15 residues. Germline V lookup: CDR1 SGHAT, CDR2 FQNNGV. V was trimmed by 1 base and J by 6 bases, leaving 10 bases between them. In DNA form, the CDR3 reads TGTGCCAGCAGCTTAGGACAGGTGCTTAATTCACCCCTCCACTTT. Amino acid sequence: CASSLGQVLNSPLHF.

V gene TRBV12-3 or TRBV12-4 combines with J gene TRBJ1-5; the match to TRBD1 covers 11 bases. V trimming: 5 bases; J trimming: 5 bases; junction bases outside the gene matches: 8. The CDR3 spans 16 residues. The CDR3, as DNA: TGTGCCAGCAGTGCCGGGACAGGGGGATTCGATCAGCCCCAGCATTTT. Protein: CASSAGTGGFDQPQHF.

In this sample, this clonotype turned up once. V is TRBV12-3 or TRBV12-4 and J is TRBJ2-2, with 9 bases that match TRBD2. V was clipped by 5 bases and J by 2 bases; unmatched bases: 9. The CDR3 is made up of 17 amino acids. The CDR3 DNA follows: TGTGCCAGCAGTCCCTACCGGCGGGAGGGCAACACCGGGGAGCTGTTTTTT. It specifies CASSPYRREGNTGELFF.

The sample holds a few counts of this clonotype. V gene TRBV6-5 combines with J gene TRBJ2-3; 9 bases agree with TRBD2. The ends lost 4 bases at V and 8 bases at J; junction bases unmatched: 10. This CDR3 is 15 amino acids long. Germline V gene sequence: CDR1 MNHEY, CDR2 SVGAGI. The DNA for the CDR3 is TGTGCCAGCAGTTCCCGTGGTAGCGGGAGCGGTACGCAGTATTTT. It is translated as CASSSRGSGSGTQYF.

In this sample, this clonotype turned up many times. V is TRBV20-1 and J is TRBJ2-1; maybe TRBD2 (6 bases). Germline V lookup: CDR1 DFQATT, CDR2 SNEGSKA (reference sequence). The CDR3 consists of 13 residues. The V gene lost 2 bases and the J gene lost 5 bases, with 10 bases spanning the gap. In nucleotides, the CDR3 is TGCAGTGCTAGAATCGGGGGTAACAATGAGCAGTTCTTC. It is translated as CSARIGGNNEQFF.

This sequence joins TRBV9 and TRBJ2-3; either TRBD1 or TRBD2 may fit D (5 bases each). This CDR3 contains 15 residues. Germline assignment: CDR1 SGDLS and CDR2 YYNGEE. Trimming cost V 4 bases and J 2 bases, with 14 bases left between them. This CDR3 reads CASSRGSYATDTQYF. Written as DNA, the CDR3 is TGTGCCAGCAGCCGGGGCTCCTATGCCACAGATACGCAGTATTTT. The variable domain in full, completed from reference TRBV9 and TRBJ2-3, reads DSGVTQTPKHLITATGQRVTLRCSPRSGDLSVYWYQQSLDQGLQFLIQYYNGEERAKGNILERFSAQQFPDLHSELNLSSLELGDSALYFCASSRGSYATDTQYFGPGTRLTVL.

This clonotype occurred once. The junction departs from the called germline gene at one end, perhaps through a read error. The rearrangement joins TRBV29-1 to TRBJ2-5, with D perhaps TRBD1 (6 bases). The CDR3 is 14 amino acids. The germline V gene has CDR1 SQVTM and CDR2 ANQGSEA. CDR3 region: CSVESSGHLYEQCF. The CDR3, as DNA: TGCAGCGTTGAAAGCTCGGGACACCTCTACGAGCAGTGCTTC.

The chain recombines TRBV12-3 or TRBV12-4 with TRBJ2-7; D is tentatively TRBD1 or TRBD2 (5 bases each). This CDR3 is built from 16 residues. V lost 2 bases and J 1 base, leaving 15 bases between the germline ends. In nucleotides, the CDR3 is TGTGCCAGCAGTTTAAGAGGGGAGACACGATCCTACGAGCAGTACTTC. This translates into CASSLRGETRSYEQYF.

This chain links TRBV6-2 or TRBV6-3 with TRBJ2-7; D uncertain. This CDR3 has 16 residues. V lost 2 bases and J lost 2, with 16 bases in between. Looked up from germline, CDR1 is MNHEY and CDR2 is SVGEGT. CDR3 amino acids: CASSYPLRGLAYEQYF. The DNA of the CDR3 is TGTGCCAGCAGTTACCCCCTTCGCGGATTAGCCTACGAGCAGTACTTC.

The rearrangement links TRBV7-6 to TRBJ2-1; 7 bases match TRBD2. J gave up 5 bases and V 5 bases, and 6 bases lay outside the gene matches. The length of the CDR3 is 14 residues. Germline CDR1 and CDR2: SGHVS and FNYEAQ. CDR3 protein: CASSRRRENNEQFF. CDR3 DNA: TGTGCCAGCAGCCGGCGGCGGGAGAACAATGAGCAGTTCTTC. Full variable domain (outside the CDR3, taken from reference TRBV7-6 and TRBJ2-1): GAGVSQSPRYKVTKRGQDVALRCDPISGHVSLYWYRQALGQGPEFLTYFNYEAQQDKSGLPNDRFSAERPEGSISTLTIQRTEQRDSAMYRCASSRRRENNEQFFGPGTRLTVL.

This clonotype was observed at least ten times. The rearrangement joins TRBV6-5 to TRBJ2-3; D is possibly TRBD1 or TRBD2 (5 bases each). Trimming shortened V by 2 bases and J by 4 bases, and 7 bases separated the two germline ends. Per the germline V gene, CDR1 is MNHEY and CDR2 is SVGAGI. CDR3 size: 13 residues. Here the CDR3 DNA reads TGTGCCAGCAGTTACGGGACGGCAGATACGCAGTATTTT. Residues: CASSYGTADTQYF.

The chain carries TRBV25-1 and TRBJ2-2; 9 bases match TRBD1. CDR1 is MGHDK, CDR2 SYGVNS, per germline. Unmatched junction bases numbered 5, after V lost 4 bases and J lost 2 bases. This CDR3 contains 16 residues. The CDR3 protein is CASSVTGGGNTGELFF. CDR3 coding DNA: TGTGCCAGCAGTGTAACAGGGGGCGGTAACACCGGGGAGCTGTTTTTT.